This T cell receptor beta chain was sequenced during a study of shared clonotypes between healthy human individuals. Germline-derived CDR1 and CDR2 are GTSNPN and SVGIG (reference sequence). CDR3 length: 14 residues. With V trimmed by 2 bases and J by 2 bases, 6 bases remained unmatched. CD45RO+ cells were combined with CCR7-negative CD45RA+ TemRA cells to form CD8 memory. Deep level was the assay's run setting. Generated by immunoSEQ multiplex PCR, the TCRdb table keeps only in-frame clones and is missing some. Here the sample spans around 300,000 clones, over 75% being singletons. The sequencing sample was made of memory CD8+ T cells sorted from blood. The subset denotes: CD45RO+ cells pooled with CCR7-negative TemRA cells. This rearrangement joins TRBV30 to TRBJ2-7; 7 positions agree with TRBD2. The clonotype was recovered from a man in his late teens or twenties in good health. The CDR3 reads CAWSIGSGAYEQYF. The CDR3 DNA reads TGTGCCTGGAGTATCGGGAGCGGGGCCTACGAGCAGTACTTC.